The T cell receptor (beta chain) described here comes from a study of T cell responses to AZD1222 COVID-19 vaccine. Clones were sequenced by immunoSEQ multiplex PCR, and TCRdb holds only the in-frame ones, with some missing. Of about 99,000 clones listed, approximately 87% are singletons. The CDR3 totals 13 residues. Looked up from germline, CDR1 is KGHSH and CDR2 is LQKENI. J lost 3 bases, V lost 6 bases, and 4 bases had no gene match. The sequenced sample was peripheral blood, obtained on day 0 of AZD1222 vaccination. The TCR originated in an adult in good health. The chain combines TRBV18 with TRBJ1-2; TRBD1 agrees at 7 bases. CDR3 region: CASSSGTDYGYTF. In DNA form, the CDR3 reads TGTGCCAGCTCCTCCGGGACAGACTATGGCTACACCTTC.